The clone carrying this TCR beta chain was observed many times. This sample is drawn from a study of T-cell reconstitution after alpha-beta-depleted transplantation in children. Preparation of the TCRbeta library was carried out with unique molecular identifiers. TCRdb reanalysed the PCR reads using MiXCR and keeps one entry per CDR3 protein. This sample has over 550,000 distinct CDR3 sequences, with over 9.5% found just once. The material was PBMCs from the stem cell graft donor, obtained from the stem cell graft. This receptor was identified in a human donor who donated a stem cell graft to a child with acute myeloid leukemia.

CDR3 residues: CASSFASSYEQYF. In nucleotides, the CDR3 is TGTGCCAGCAGCTTCGCTAGCTCCTACGAGCAGTACTTC. The rearrangement joins TRBV7-2 to TRBJ2-7; no clear D. The CDR3 loop spans 13 amino acids. The germline gives CDR1 SGHTA, CDR2 FQGNSA. V was pared by 3 bases and J by 0 bases, with 6 bases between.